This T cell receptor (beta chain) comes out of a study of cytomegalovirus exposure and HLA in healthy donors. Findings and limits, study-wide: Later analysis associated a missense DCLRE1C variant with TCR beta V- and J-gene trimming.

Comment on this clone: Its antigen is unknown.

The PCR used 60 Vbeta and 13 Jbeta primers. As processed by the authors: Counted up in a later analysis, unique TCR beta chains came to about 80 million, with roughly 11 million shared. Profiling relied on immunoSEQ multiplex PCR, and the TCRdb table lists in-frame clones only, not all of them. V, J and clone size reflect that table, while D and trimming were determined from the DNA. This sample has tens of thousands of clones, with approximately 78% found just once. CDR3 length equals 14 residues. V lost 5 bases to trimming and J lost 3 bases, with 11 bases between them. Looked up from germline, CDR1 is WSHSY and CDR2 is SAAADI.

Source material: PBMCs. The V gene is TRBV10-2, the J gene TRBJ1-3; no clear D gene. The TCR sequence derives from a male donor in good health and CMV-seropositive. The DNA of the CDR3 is TGCGCCAGCAGTCGGGGTATGGATGGAAACACCATATATTTT. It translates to CASSRGMDGNTIYF.